A selection of T cell receptor beta chains follows, all from one sample in a study of blood T cell repertoires in COVID-19. Generated by immunoSEQ multiplex PCR, the TCRdb table keeps only in-frame clones and is missing some. The data hold approximately 240,000 clones, with around nine tenths observed a single time. The sample taken for sequencing was peripheral blood. These receptors all come from a woman aged 18-30 years who had recovered from COVID-19. Both conserved end residues are part of each CDR3. The D gene is left open where the match is weak. Clone sizes are given selectively: once, few, many, or a class where the clone is expanded.

-	TRBV13	-	TRBJ1-2	TGTGCCAGCAGCTTAGGGGGCTTTGGCTACACCTTC	CASSLGGFGYTF
-	TRBV21-1	-	TRBJ2-3	TGTGCCAGCAGCGAGAAGGGGGAGACAGCAGATACGCAGTATTTT	CASSEKGETADTQYF
-	TRBV24-1	TRBD1	TRBJ1-2	TGTGCCACCAGTGATACAGGGGACCCCTATGGCTACACCTTC	CATSDTGDPYGYTF
-	TRBV5-1	TRBD2	TRBJ2-3	TGCGCCAGCAGCCCCCCTAGCGGGATTTATTCAGATACGCAGTATTTT	CASSPPSGIYSDTQYF
-	TRBV9	-	TRBJ1-1	TGTGCCAGCAGCGGTGTCGTCCCTACGGCTTTCTTT	CASSGVVPTAFF
-	TRBV12-3/TRBV12-4	-	TRBJ1-2	TGTGCCAGCAGTTTGCGTGGCTACACCTTC	CASSLRGYTF
few	TRBV6-1	-	TRBJ1-4	TGTGCCAGCAGTGATAGGGGTGAAAAACTGTTTTTT	CASSDRGEKLFF
once	TRBV9	TRBD1	TRBJ2-7	TGTGCCAGCAGCTCCGGACAGGGGAGCGCCGAGCAGTACTTC	CASSSGQGSAEQYF
-	TRBV19	TRBD2	TRBJ2-6	TGTGCTTCACGACTAGCGGGGCAAGCCTCTGGGGCCAACGTCCTGACTTTC	CASRLAGQASGANVLTF
-	TRBV7-6	TRBD1	TRBJ1-1	TGTGCCAGCAGCTTATATCAGGGGGGGAACACTGAAGCTTTCTTT	CASSLYQGGNTEAFF
few	TRBV19	-	TRBJ1-5	TGTGCCAGTAGTATAGTAGGGCAGGGCGCTCAGCCCCAGCATTTT	CASSIVGQGAQPQHF
-	TRBV3-1/TRBV3-2	TRBD2	TRBJ2-7	TGTGCCAGCAGCCTCGGGACTAGGTTGTACGAGCAGTACTTC	CASSLGTRLYEQYF
-	TRBV3-1/TRBV3-2	-	TRBJ2-2	TGTGCCAGCAGCCAAGGGGGACTCCCCGGAACCGGGGAGCTGTTTTTT	CASSQGGLPGTGELFF
-	TRBV12-3/TRBV12-4	-	TRBJ1-1	TGTGCCAGCCGTATGGGGCAGCTTGAAGCTTTCTTT	CASRMGQLEAFF
-	TRBV24-1	TRBD1	TRBJ1-3	TGTGCCACCAGGAGGGGGCCAGGGAGCCTCTCTGGAAACACCATATATTTT	CATRRGPGSLSGNTIYF
-	TRBV24-1	-	TRBJ1-4	TGTGCCACCAGTGATTCCGGGACTGATGAAAAACTGTTTTTT	CATSDSGTDEKLFF
-	TRBV29-1	-	TRBJ1-1	TGCAGCGTTGAAGCCCACCCGGGGACTGAAGCTTTCTTT	CSVEAHPGTEAFF
-	TRBV11-3	-	TRBJ1-4	TGTGCCAGCCTTACAGGGTACGTGATAAGAAATGAAAAACTGTTTTTT	CASLTGYVIRNEKLFF
-	TRBV19	-	TRBJ1-5	TGTGCCAGTAGTATTTCGCAGGGTGTGTATCAGCCCCAGCATTTT	CASSISQGVYQPQHF
-	TRBV4-3	TRBD1	TRBJ1-1	TGCGCCAGCAGCCAACAGGGGGCTTGGGACACTGAAGCTTTCTTT	CASSQQGAWDTEAFF
-	TRBV4-1	TRBD1	TRBJ1-5	TGCGCCAGCAGCCAAGGGACAGGCCGTCAGCCCCAGCATTTT	CASSQGTGRQPQHF
-	TRBV4-3	TRBD2	TRBJ2-1	TGCGCCAGCAGCCAAGTTCGAGCGGGAGGAACCTACAATGAGCAGTTCTTC	CASSQVRAGGTYNEQFF
-	TRBV5-6	-	TRBJ1-1	TGTGCCAGCAGCCACGAACAGGGGAACACTGAAGCTTTCTTT	CASSHEQGNTEAFF
-	TRBV6-5	TRBD2	TRBJ2-1	TGTGCCAGCGGGAGGGTCCGTTACAATGAGCAGTTCTTC	CASGRVRYNEQFF
-	TRBV10-3	TRBD1	TRBJ1-2	TGTGCCACAGGGACAGGAGGGGTATTGTATGGCTACACCTTC	CATGTGGVLYGYTF
-	TRBV19	TRBD2	TRBJ2-7	TGTGCCAGTAGACAACTAGCGGGAGGGTCCCAGGGCTACGAGCAGTACTTC	CASRQLAGGSQGYEQYF
-	TRBV27	TRBD2	TRBJ2-5	TGTGCCAGCAGCTTAAGGACTAGCGGGAGTAAGACCCAGTACTTC	CASSLRTSGSKTQYF
once	TRBV5-6	-	TRBJ2-7	TGTGCCAGCAGCTTTGGGGGGAGCTCCTACGAGCAGTACTTC	CASSFGGSSYEQYF
-	TRBV7-3	-	TRBJ1-6	TGTGCCAGCAGTACCGGGACATCTAATTCACCCCTCCACTTT	CASSTGTSNSPLHF